Listed below are T cell receptor beta chains from one sample, sequenced in a study of blood T cell repertoires in COVID-19. Only in-frame clones appear in the TCRdb table, and some are missing; sequencing was by immunoSEQ multiplex PCR. The sample yields fewer than 150,000 clones, roughly 79% seen once. Sequencing used peripheral blood. The receptors originated from a man in his 70s with acute or convalescent COVID-19. CDR3s include the opening cysteine and the closing phenylalanine or tryptophan. D genes are given only for firm matches. Clone size is not always given. Where it is, it says once, few, many or a class for expanded clones.

v_call	clone_size	d_call	j_call	cdr3_nt	cdr3_aa
TRBV5-4	.	.	TRBJ2-7	TGTGCCAGCAGCTTGGACAGGGCTGGCTACGAGCAGTACTTC	CASSLDRAGYEQYF
TRBV25-1	.	TRBD2	TRBJ2-3	TGTGCCAGCAGTGATCCTCTAGCGGGGAGCACAGATACGCAGTATTTT	CASSDPLAGSTDTQYF
TRBV12-5	.	.	TRBJ1-4	TGTGCTAGTGGTTTGGGAGACCAGGAGGGCGAAAAACTGTTTTTT	CASGLGDQEGEKLFF
TRBV7-2	.	.	TRBJ1-1	TGTGCCAGCAGTTTAAGCGGGACGGGCAACACTGAAGCTTTCTTT	CASSLSGTGNTEAFF
TRBV6-2/TRBV6-3	once	TRBD2	TRBJ2-1	TGTGCCAGCAGTGATTCTAGCGGGGCCAACAATGAGCAGTTCTTC	CASSDSSGANNEQFF
TRBV20-1	once	.	TRBJ1-4	TGCAGTGCTCGTGTAGGGGTCGCTGAAAAACTGTTTTTT	CSARVGVAEKLFF
TRBV6-4	.	TRBD1	TRBJ1-2	TGTGCCAGCAGTGAGGGACAGGGGCATGGTGGCTACACCTTC	CASSEGQGHGGYTF
TRBV6-5	.	.	TRBJ2-7	TGTGCCAGCAGTCCCACCCACAGGGCCTACGAGCAGTACTTC	CASSPTHRAYEQYF
TRBV18	once	TRBD1	TRBJ1-6	TGTGCCAGCTCACCCCGACAGGGACCACCCCTCCACTTT	CASSPRQGPPLHF
TRBV27	.	.	TRBJ1-4	TGTGCCAGCAGTCCCGGGACAAGTATAATTGAAAAACTGTTTTTT	CASSPGTSIIEKLFF
TRBV4-2	.	TRBD2	TRBJ2-1	TGTGCCAGCAGCCAAGACGGACTAGCGGCCTACAATGAGCAGTTCTTC	CASSQDGLAAYNEQFF
TRBV5-1	.	TRBD2	TRBJ2-5	TGCGCCAGCAGCGTAACTAGCGGGGAGCTACAAGAGACCCAGTACTTC	CASSVTSGELQETQYF
TRBV10-3	.	TRBD1	TRBJ1-1	TGTGCCATCAGTCTAGCCGGGACAGTGAACACTGAAGCTTTCTTT	CAISLAGTVNTEAFF
TRBV2	few	.	TRBJ2-5	TGTGCCAGCAGGAGGATGACGGACCAAGAGACCCAGTACTTC	CASRRMTDQETQYF